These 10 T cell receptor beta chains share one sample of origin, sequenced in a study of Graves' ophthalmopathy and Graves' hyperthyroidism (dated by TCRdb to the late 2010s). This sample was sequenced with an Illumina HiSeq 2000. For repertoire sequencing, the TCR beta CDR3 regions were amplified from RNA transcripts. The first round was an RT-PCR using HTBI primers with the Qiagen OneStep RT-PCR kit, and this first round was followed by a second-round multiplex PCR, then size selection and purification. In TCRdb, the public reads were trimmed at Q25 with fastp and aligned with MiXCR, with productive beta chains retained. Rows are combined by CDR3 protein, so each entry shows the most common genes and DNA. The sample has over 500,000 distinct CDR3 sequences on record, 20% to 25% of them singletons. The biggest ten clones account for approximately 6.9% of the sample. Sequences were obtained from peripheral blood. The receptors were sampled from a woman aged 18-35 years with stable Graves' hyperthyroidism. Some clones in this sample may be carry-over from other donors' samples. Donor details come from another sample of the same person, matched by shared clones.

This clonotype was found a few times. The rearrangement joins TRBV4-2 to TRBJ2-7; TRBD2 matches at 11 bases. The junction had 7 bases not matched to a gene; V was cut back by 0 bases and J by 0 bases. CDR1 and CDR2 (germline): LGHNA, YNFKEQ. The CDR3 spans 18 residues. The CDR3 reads CASSQDFLAGGLSYEQYF. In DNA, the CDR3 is TGTGCCAGCAGCCAAGATTTTCTAGCGGGAGGCCTCTCCTACGAGCAGTACTTC.

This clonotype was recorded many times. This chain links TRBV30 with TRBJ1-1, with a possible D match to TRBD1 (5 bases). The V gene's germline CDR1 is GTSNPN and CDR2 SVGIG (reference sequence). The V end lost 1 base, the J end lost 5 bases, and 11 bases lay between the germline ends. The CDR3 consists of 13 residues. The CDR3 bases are TGTGCCTGGAGTGGACAGAGTCTAACTGAAGCTTTCTTT. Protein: CAWSGQSLTEAFF.

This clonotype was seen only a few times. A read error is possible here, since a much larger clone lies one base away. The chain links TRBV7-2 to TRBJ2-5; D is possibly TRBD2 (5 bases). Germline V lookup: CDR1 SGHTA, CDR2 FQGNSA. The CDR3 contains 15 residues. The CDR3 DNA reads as TGTGCCAGCAGGGGATCGGGGAGTATAGGAGAGACCAAGTACTTC. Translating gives CASRGSGSIGETKYF. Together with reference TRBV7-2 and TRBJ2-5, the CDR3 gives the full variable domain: GAGVSQSPSNKVTEKGKDVELRCDPISGHTALYWYRQSLGQGLEFLIYFQGNSAPDKSGLPSDRFSAERTGGSVSTLTIQRTQQEDSAVYLCASRGSGSIGETKYFGPGTRLLVL.

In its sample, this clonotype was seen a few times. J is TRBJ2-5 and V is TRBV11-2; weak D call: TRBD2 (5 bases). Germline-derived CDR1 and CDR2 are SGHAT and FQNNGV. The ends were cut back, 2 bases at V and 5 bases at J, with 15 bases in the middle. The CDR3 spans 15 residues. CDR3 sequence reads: CASSLYQEVPETQYF. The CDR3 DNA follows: TGTGCCAGCAGCTTATACCAGGAGGTCCCGGAGACCCAGTACTTC.

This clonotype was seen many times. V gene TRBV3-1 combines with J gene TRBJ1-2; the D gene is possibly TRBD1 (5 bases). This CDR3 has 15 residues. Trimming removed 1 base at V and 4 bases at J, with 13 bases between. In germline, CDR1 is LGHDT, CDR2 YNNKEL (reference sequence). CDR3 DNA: TGTGCCAGCAGCCAAGCTTTTCGGGGGGGCTATGGCTACACCTTC. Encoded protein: CASSQAFRGGYGYTF.

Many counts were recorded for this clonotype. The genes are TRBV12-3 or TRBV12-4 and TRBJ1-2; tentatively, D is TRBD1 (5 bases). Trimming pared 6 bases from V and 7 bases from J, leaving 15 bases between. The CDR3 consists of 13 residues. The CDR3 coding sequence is TGTGCCAGCAGCGACATGGGGGAGGGTGGCTACACCTTC. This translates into CASSDMGEGGYTF.

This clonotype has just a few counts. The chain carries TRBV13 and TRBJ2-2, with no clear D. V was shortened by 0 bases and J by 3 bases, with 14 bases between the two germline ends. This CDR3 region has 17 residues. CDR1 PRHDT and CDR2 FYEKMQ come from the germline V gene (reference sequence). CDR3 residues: CASSLGPARVDTGELFF. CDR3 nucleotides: TGTGCCAGCAGCTTAGGCCCAGCCAGAGTGGACACCGGGGAGCTGTTTTTT.

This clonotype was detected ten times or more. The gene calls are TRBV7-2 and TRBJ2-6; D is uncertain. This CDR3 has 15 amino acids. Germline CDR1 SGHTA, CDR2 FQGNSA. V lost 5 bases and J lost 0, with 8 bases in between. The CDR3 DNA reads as TGTGCCAGCAGCCCTCTCTACTCTGGGGCCAACGTCCTGACTTTC. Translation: CASSPLYSGANVLTF.

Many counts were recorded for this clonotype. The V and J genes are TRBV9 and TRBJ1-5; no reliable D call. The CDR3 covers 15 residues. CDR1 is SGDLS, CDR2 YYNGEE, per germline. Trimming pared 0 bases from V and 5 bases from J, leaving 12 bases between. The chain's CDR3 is CASSVEDYTDQPQHF. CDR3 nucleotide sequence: TGTGCCAGCAGCGTAGAAGACTACACCGATCAGCCCCAGCATTTT.

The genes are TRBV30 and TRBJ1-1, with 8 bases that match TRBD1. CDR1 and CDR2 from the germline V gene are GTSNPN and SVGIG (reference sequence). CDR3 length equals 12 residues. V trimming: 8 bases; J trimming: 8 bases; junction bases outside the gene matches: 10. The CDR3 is CARGYRGAEAFF. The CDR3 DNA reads TGTGCCCGGGGGTACAGGGGGGCGGAAGCTTTCTTT.